This entry concerns a single T cell receptor beta chain. The antigen remains undetermined. Antigen-specific CD4+ T cells expanded by the ViraFEST assay with viral peptide pools were then sequenced. CD4+ T cells were isolated after around 10 days of culture. The healthy vaccine recipients, who had no prior SARS-CoV-2 infection, showed negative nucleocapsid antibodies. This sample stems from a study of vaccination effects on CD4 cells after COVID-19. Study-wide points: Marked clonal contraction was seen in infection- and vaccine-induced clones late after vaccination.

The V gene lost 1 base and the J gene lost 8 bases, with 13 bases spanning the gap. This CDR3 contains 14 residues. Germline V gene data show CDR1 as SGHNT and CDR2 as YENEEA. Assay used: immunoSEQ multiplex PCR; TCRdb lists only in-frame clones, some missing. The sample consists of tens of thousands of clones, around 79% of them appearing once. The chain uses TRBV11-3 and TRBJ2-3, with D perhaps TRBD1 (5 bases). Sequencing was performed on CD4+ T cells from PBMCs cultured with SARS-CoV-2 spike peptides, taken before COVID-19 vaccination. The source of this sequence is a human donor who received a COVID-19 vaccine. The CDR3 DNA sequence: TGTGCCAGCAGCTTAGCCTCAGGGCTAGGTACGCAGTATTTT. It encodes CASSLASGLGTQYF.